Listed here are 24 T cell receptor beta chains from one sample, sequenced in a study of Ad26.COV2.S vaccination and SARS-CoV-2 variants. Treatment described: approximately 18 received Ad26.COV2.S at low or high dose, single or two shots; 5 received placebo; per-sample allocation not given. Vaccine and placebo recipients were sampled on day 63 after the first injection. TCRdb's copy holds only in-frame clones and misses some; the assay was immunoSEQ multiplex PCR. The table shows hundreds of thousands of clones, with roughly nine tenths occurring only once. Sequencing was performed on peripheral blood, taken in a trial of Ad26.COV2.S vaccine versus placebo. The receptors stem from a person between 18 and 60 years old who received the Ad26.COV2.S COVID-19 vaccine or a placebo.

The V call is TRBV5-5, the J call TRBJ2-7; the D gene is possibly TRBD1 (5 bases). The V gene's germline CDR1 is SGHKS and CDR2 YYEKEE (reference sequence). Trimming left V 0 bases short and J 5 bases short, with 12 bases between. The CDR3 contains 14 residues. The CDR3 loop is CASSLVTVGNEQYF. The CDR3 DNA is TGTGCCAGCAGCTTGGTGACAGTTGGAAACGAGCAGTACTTC.

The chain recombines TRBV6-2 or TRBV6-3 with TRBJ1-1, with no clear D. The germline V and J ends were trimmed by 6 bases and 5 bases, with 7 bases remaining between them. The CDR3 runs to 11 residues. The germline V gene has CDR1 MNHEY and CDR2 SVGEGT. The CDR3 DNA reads TGTGCCAGCAGCTTTTCAACTGAAGCTTTCTTT. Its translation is CASSFSTEAFF.

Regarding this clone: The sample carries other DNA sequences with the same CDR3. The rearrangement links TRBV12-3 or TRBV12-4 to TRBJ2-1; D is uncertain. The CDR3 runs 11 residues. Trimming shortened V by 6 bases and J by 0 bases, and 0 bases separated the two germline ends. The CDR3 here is CASSSYNEQFF. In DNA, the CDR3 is TGTGCCAGCAGCTCCTACAATGAGCAGTTCTTC.

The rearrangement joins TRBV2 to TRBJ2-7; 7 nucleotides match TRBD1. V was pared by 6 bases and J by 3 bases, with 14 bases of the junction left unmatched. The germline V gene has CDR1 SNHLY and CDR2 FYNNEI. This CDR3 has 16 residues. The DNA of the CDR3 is TGTGCCAGCAGCTACCGAACAGGGGCCCAAAACTACGAGCAGTACTTC. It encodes CASSYRTGAQNYEQYF.

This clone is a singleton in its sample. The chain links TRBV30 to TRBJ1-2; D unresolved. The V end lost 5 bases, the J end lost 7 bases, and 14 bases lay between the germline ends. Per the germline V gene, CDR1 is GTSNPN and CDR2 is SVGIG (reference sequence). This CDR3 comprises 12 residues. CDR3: CAWGSEGTGYTF. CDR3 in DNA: TGTGCCTGGGGCTCTGAAGGTACTGGCTACACCTTC. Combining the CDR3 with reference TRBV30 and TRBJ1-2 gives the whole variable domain SQTIHQWPATLVQPVGSPLSLECTVEGTSNPNLYWYRQAAGRGLQLLFYSVGIGQISSEVPQNLSASRPQDRQFILSSKKLLLSDSGFYLCAWGSEGTGYTFGSGTRLTVV.

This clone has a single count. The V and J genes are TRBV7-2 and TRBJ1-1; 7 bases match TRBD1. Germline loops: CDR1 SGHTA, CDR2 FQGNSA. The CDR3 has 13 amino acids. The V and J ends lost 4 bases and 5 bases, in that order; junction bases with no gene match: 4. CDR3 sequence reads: CASSSQQGTEAFF. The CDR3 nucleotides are TGTGCCAGCAGCTCGCAACAGGGGACTGAAGCTTTCTTT.

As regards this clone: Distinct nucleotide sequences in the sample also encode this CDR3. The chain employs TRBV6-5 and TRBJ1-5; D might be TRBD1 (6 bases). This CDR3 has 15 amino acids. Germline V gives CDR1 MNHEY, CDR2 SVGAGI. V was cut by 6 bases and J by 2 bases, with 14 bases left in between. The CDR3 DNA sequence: TGTGCCAGCAGCTCCAGGGGCAGGGGCAATCAGCCCCAGCATTTT. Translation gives CASSSRGRGNQPQHF.

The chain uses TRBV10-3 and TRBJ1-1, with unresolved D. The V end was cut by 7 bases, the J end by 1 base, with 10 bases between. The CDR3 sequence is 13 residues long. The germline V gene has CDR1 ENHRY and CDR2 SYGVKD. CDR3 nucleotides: TGTGCCATCACTGTCAGTCGGAACACTGAAGCTTTCTTT. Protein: CAITVSRNTEAFF.

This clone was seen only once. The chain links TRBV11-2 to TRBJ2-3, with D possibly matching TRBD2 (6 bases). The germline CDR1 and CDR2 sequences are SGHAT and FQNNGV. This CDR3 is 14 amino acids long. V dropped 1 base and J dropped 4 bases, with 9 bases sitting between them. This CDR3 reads CASSLVWGADTQYF. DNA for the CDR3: TGTGCCAGCAGCTTAGTCTGGGGGGCAGATACGCAGTATTTT.

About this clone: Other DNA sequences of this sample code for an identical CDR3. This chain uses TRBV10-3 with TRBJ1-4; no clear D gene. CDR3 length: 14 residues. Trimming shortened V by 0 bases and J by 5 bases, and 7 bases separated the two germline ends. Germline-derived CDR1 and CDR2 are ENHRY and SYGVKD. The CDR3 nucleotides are TGTGCCATCAGTGAGTCTGGAGGGAATGAAAAACTGTTTTTT. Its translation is CAISESGGNEKLFF.

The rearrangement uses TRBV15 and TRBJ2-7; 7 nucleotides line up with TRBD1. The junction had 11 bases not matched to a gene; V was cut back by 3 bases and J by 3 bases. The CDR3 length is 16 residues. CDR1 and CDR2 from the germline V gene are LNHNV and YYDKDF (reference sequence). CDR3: CATSSQGQQDGYEQYF. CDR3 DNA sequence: TGTGCCACCAGCAGCCAGGGACAGCAAGACGGCTACGAGCAGTACTTC.

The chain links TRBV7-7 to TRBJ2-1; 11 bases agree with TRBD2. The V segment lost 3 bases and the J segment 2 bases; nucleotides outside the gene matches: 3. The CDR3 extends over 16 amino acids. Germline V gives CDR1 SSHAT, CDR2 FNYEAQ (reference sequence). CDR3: CASSLGSGGAYNEQFF. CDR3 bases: TGTGCCAGCAGCTTGGGTAGCGGGGGGGCCTACAATGAGCAGTTCTTC.

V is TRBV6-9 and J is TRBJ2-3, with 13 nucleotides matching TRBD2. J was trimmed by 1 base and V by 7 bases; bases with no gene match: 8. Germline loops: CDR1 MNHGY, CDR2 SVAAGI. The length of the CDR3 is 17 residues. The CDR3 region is CASTSTSGRERTDTQYF. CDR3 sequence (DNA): TGTGCCAGCACCTCCACTAGCGGGAGGGAGCGCACAGATACGCAGTATTTT.

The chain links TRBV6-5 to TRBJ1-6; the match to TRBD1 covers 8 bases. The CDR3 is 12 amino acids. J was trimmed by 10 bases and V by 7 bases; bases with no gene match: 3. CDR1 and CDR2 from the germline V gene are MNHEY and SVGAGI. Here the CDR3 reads CASNHRGSPLHF. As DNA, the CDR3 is TGTGCCAGCAACCACAGGGGGTCACCCCTCCACTTT.

The CDR3 spells CASGENRWSIRTQHF. CDR3 DNA: TGTGCCAGTGGGGAAAACAGGTGGAGTATCAGGACCCAGCATTTT. The gene calls are TRBV6-5 and TRBJ1-5; tentative D call: TRBD1 (5 bases). The CDR3 spans 15 residues. Per the germline V gene, CDR1 is MNHEY and CDR2 is SVGAGI. Deletions cut 9 bases from V and 11 bases from J, with 26 bases between.

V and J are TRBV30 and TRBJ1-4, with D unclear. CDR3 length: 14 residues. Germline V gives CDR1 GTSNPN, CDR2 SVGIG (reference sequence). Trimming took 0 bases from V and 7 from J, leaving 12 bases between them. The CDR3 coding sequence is TGTGCCTGGAGTGTCCCTCGCACGGCTGAAAAACTGTTTTTT. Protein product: CAWSVPRTAEKLFF.

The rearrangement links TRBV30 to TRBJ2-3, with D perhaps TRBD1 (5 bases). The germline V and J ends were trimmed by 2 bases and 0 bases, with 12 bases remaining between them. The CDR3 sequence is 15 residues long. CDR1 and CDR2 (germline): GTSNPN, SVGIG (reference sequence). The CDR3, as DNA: TGTGCCTGGAGTAGGGGAACTCCGAGCACAGATACGCAGTATTTT. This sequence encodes CAWSRGTPSTDTQYF.

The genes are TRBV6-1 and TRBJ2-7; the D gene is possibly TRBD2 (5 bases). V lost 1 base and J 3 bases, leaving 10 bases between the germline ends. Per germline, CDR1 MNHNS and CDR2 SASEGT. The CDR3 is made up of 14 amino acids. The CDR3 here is CASSEVKGSYEQYF. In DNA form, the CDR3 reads TGTGCCAGCAGTGAAGTTAAAGGGAGCTACGAGCAGTACTTC.

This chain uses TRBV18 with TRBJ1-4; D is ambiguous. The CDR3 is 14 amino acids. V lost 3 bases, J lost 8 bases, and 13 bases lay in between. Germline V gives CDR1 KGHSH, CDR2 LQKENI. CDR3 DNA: TGTGCCAGCTCACCGTCGTCTTCCGCCGAAAAACTGTTTTTT. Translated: CASSPSSSAEKLFF.

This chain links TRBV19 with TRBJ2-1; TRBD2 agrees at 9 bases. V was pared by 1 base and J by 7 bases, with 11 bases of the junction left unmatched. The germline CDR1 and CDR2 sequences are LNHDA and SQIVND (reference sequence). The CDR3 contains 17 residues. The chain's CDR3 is CASSIGGERGVRNEQFF. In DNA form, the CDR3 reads TGTGCCAGTAGTATAGGTGGGGAGCGGGGGGTGAGAAATGAGCAGTTCTTC.

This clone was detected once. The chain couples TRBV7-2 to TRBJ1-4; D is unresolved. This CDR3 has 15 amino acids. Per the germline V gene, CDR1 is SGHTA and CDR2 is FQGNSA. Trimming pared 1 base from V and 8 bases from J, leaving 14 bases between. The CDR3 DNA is TGTGCCAGCAGCTTAGGCCCCAAAGCGGGCGAAAAACTGTTTTTT. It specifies CASSLGPKAGEKLFF.

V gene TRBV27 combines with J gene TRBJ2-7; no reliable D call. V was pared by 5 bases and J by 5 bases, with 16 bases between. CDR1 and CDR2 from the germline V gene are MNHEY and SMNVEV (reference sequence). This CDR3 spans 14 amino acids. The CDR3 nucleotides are TGTGCCAGCAGTCCAAGTGGGGTCAAACACGAGCAGTACTTC. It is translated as CASSPSGVKHEQYF.

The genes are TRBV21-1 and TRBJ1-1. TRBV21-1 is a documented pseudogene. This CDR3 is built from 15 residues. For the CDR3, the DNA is TGTGCCAGCAGCAAAGAAGGGACCCTGAACACTGAAGCTTTCTTT. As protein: CASSKEGTLNTEAFF.

This chain's CDR3 is CASSFGQGFTEAFF. The DNA of the CDR3 is TGTGCCAGCAGTTTCGGACAGGGGTTCACTGAAGCTTTCTTT. The chain is built from TRBV27 and TRBJ1-1, with 9 bases fitting TRBD1. This CDR3 is built from 14 residues. Germline CDR1 is MNHEY and CDR2 is SMNVEV (reference sequence). The J segment lost 4 bases and the V segment lost 3 bases, leaving 3 bases of the junction unmatched.